The T cell receptor beta chain described here comes from a study of blood T cell repertoires in COVID-19. In the study overall: Samples taken during acute and convalescent COVID-19 were collected in the United States, Italy and Spain. Nucleic acid was either cDNA or gDNA, and it came from T cells, B-cell-depleted T cells, or PBMCs.

There are 14 residues in the CDR3. V was cut by 6 bases and J by 2 bases, with 13 bases left in between. The germline V gene has CDR1 MDHEN and CDR2 SYDVKM. Some clones are missing from TCRdb's copy, which holds only in-frame ones; the method was immunoSEQ multiplex PCR. The sample yields roughly 220,000 clones, roughly 80% seen once. This chain connects TRBV28 to TRBJ1-1; tentatively, D is TRBD1 (6 bases). The TCR comes from a woman aged 80 or over with COVID-19, enrolled during active disease. Sequencing was done on a sample of peripheral blood. The DNA of the CDR3 is TGTGCCAGCAGCCTTGGACAGCTAAACACTGAAGCTTTCTTT. It is translated as CASSLGQLNTEAFF.